This T cell receptor (beta chain) stems from a study of vaccination and CD4 T cells after COVID-19. TCRdb used MiXCR to reprocess the PCR reads, holding one entry per CDR3 protein. The repertoire holds just over 20,000 distinct CDR3 sequences, with roughly 53% as singletons. Between the trimmed V and J ends, which lost 1 base and 5 bases, there was a span of 9 bases. CDR3 length: 13 amino acids. Looked up from germline, CDR1 is DFQATT and CDR2 is SNEGSKA (reference sequence). The TCR was taken from a human donor who had recovered from COVID-19. Sample: CD4+ T cells from blood, taken before SARS-CoV-2 vaccination. This sequence joins TRBV20-1 and TRBJ1-5, with D possibly being TRBD1 (5 bases). The CDR3 region is CSARVGGDQPQHF. DNA of the CDR3: TGCAGTGCTAGAGTGGGGGGGGATCAGCCCCAGCATTTT.